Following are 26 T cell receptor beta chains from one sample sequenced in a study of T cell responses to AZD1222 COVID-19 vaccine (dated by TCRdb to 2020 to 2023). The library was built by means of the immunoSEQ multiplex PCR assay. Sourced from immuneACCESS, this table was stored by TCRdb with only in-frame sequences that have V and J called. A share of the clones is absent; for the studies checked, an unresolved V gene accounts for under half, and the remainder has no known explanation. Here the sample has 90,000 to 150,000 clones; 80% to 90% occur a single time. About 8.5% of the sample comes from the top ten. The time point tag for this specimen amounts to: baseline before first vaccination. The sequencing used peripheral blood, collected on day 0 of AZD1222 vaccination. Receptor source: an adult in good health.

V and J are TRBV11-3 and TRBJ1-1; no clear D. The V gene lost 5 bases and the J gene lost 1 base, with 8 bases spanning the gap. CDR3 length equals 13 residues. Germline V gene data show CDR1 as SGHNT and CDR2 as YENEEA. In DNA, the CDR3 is TGTGCCAGCAGCCTCTGGCGGAACACTGAAGCTTTCTTT. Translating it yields CASSLWRNTEAFF.

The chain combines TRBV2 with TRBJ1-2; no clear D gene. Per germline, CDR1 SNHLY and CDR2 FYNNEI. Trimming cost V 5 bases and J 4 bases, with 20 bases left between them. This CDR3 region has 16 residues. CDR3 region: CASSLPLDGGSYGYTF. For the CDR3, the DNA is TGTGCCAGCAGTCTACCTCTGGATGGCGGTTCCTATGGCTACACCTTC.

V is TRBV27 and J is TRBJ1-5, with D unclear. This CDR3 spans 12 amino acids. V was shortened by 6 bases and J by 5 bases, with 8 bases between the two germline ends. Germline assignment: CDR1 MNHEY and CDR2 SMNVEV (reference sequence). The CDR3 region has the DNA TGTGCCAGCAGCGAGAGGGATCAGCCCCAGCATTTT. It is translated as CASSERDQPQHF.

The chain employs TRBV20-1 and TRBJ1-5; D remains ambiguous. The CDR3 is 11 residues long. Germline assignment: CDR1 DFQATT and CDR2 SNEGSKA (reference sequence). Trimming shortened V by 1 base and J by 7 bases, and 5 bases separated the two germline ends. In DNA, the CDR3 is TGCAGTGCTAGAGTCGGCCAGCCCCAGCATTTT. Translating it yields CSARVGQPQHF.

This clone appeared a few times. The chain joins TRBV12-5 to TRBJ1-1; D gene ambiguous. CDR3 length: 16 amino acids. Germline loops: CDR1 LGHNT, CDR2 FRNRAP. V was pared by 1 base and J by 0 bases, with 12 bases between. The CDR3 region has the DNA TGTGCTAGTGGTTTGGCCCCCCTAGGGATGAACACTGAAGCTTTCTTT. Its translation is CASGLAPLGMNTEAFF.

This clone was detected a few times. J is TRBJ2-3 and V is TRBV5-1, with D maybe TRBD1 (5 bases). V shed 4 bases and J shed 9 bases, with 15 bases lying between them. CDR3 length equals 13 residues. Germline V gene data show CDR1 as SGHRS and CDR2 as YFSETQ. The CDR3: CASSAEGALTQYF. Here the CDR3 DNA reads TGCGCCAGCAGCGCAGAAGGGGCCCTAACGCAGTATTTT.

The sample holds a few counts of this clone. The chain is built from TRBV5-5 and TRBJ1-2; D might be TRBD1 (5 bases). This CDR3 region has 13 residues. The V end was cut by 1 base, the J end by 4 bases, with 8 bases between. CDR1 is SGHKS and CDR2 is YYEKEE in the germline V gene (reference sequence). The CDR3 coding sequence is TGTGCCAGCAGCTTGCGGGACGCCTATGGCTACACCTTC. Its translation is CASSLRDAYGYTF.

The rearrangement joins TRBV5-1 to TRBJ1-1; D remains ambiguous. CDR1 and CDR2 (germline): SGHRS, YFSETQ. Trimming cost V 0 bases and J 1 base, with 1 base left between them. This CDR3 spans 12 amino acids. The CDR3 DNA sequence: TGCGCCAGCAGCTTGGCGAACACTGAAGCTTTCTTT. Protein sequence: CASSLANTEAFF.

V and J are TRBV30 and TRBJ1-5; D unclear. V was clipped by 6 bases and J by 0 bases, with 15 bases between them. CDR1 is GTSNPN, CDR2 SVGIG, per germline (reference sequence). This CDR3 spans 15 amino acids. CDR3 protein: CACGPPENSNQPQHF. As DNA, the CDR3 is TGTGCCTGCGGGCCCCCTGAGAATAGCAATCAGCCCCAGCATTTT.

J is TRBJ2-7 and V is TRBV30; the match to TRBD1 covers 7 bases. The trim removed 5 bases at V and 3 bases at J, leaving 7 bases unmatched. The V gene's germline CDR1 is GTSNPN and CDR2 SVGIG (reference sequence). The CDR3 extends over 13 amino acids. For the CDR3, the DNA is TGTGCCTGGGGGTCGGCAGGGGGCTACGAGCAGTACTTC. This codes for CAWGSAGGYEQYF.

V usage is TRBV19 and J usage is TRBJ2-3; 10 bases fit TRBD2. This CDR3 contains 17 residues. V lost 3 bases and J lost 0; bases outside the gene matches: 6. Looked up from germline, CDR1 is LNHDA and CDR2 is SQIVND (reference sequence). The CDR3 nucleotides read TGTGCCAGTAGTATTCCCGGACTAGCGGCTAGCACAGATACGCAGTATTTT. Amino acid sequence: CASSIPGLAASTDTQYF. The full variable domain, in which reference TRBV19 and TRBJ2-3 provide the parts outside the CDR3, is DGGITQSPKYLFRKEGQNVTLSCEQNLNHDAMYWYRQDPGQGLRLIYYSQIVNDFQKGDIAEGYSVSREKKESFPLTVTSAQKNPTAFYLCASSIPGLAASTDTQYFGPGTRLTVL.

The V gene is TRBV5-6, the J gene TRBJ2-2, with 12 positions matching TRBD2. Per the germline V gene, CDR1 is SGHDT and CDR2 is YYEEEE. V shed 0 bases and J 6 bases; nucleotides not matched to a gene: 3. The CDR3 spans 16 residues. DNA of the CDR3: TGTGCCAGCAGCTTGGGACTAGCGGGAGTCGCCGGGGAGCTGTTTTTT. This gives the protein CASSLGLAGVAGELFF.

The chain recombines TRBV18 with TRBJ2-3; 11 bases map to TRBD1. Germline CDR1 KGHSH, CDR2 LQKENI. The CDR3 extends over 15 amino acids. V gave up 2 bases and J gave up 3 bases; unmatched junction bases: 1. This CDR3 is CASSPGTGGTDTQYF. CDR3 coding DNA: TGTGCCAGCTCACCAGGGACAGGGGGGACAGATACGCAGTATTTT.

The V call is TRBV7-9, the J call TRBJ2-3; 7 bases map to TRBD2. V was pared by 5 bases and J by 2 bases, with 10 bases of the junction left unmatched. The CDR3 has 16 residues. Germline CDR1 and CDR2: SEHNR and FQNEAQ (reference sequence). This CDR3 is CASSPRSSGDTDTQYF. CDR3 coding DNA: TGTGCCAGCAGCCCCCGCTCTAGCGGAGACACAGATACGCAGTATTTT.

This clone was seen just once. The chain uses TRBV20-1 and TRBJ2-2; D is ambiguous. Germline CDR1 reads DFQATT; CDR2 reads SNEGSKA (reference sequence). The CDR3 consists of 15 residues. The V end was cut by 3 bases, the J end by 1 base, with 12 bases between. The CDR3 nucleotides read TGCAGTGCTAGTCGTGGGAATTGGAACACCGGGGAGCTGTTTTTT. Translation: CSASRGNWNTGELFF.

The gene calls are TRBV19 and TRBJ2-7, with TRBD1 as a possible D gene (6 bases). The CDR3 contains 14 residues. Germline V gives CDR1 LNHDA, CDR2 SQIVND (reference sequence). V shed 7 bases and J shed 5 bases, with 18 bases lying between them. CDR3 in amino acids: CASTSTSRGDEQYF. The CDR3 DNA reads TGTGCCAGTACCTCGACTTCCAGGGGAGACGAGCAGTACTTC.

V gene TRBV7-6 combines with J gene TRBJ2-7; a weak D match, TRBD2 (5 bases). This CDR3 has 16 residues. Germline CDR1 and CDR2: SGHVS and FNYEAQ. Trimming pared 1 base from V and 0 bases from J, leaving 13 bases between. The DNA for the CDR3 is TGTGCCAGCAGCTTAGTGGCGTCAGGACTCTCCTACGAGCAGTACTTC. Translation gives CASSLVASGLSYEQYF.

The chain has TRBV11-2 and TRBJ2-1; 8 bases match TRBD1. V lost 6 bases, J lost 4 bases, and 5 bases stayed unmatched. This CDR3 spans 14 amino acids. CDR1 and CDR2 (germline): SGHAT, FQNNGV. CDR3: CASRGDRIYNEQFF. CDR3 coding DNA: TGTGCCAGCAGAGGGGACAGGATTTACAATGAGCAGTTCTTC. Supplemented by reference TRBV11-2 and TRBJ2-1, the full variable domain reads EAGVAQSPRYKIIEKRQSVAFWCNPISGHATLYWYQQILGQGPKLLIQFQNNGVVDDSQLPKDRFSAERLKGVDSTLKIQPAKLEDSAVYLCASRGDRIYNEQFFGPGTRLTVL.

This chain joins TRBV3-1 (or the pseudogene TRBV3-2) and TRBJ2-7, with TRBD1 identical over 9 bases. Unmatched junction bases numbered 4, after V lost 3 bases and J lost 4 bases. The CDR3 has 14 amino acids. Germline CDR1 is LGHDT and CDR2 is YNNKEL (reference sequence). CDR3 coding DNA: TGTGCCAGCAGCCAGGGACAGGGTACTTACGAGCAGTACTTC. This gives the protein CASSQGQGTYEQYF.

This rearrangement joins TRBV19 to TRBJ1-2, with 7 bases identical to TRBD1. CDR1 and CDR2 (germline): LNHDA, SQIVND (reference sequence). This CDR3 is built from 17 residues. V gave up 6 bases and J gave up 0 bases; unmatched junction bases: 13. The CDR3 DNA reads TGTGCCAGTAGAACCTCTTCGGGGCAGGGGGCTAACTATGGCTACACCTTC. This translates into CASRTSSGQGANYGYTF. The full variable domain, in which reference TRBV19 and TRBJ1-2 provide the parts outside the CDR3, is DGGITQSPKYLFRKEGQNVTLSCEQNLNHDAMYWYRQDPGQGLRLIYYSQIVNDFQKGDIAEGYSVSREKKESFPLTVTSAQKNPTAFYLCASRTSSGQGANYGYTFGSGTRLTVV.

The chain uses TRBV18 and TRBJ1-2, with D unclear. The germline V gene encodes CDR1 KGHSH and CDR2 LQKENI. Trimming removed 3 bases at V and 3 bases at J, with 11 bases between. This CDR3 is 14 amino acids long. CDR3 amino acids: CASSPAQNDYGYTF. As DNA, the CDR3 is TGTGCCAGCTCACCGGCTCAGAACGACTATGGCTACACCTTC. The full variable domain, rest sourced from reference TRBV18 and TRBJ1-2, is NAGVMQNPRHLVRRRGQEARLRCSPMKGHSHVYWYRQLPEEGLKFMVYLQKENIIDESGMPKERFSAEFPKEGPSILRIQQVVRGDSAAYFCASSPAQNDYGYTFGSGTRLTVV.

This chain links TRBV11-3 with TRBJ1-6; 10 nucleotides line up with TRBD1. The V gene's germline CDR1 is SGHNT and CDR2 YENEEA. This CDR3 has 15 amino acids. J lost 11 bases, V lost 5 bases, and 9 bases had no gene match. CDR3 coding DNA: TGTGCCAGCAGCGAAGGGACAGGGGAATTTACACCCCTCCACTTT. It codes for CASSEGTGEFTPLHF. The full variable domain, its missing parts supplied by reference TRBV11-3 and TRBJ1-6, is EAGVVQSPRYKIIEKKQPVAFWCNPISGHNTLYWYLQNLGQGPELLIRYENEEAVDDSQLPKDRFSAERLKGVDSTLKIQPAELGDSAVYLCASSEGTGEFTPLHFGNGTRLTVT.

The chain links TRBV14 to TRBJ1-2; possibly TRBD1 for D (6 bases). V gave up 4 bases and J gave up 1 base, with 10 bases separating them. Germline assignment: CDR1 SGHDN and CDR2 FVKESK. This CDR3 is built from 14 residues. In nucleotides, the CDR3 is TGTGCCAGCAGCCCTACAGGGTTTAACTATGGCTACACCTTC. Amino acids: CASSPTGFNYGYTF.

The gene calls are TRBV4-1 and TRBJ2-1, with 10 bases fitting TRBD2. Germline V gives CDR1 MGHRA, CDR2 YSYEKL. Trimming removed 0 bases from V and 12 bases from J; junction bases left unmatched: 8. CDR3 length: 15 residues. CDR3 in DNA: TGCGCCAGCAGCCAAGAGGAGCTAGCGGGAGTCGGGCAGTTCTTC. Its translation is CASSQEELAGVGQFF.

CDR3 bases: TGTGCCAGCAATAGAGGCGGCGATACCGGGGAGCTGTTTTTT. This codes for CASNRGGDTGELFF. The rearrangement uses TRBV6-5 and TRBJ2-2, with no clear D. Germline CDR1 and CDR2: MNHEY and SVGAGI. V was trimmed by 7 bases and J by 5 bases, leaving 14 bases between them. CDR3 length: 14 residues.

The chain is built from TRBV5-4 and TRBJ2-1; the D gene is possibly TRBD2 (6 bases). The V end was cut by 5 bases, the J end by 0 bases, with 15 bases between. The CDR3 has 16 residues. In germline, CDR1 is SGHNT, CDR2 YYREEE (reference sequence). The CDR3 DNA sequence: TGTGCCAGCAGGCTGAACGCGGGGAGCTCCTACAATGAGCAGTTCTTC. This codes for CASRLNAGSSYNEQFF.